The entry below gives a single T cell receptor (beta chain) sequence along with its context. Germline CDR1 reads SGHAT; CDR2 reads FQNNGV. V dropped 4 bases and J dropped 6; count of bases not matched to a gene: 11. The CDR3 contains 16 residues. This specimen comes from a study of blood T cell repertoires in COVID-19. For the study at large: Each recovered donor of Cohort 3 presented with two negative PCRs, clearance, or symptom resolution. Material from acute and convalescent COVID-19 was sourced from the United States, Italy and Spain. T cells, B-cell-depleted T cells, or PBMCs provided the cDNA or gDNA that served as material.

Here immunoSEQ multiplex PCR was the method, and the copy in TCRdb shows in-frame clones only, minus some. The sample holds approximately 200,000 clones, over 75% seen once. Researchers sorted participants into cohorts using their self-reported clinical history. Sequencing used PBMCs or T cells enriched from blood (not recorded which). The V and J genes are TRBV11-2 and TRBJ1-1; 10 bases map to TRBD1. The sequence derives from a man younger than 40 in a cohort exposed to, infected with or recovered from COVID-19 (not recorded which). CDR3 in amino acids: CASSYTLDRGGPEAFF. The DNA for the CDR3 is TGTGCCAGCAGCTACACCCTGGACAGGGGGGGGCCTGAAGCTTTCTTT.